What follows are 23 T cell receptor beta chains derived from one specimen sequenced in a study of identifying expanded T cells in peripheral blood. TCRdb's table, derived via immunoSEQ multiplex PCR, lists solely in-frame clones and lacks some. The sample lists around 82,000 clones, about 83% occurring once. The specimen was blood. The source is a person aged 18 to 70 in good health.

The chain carries TRBV7-3 and TRBJ2-7; 7 bases are a match to TRBD2. This CDR3 region has 13 residues. Germline CDR1 is SGHTA and CDR2 is FQGTGA. V shed 10 bases and J 0 bases; nucleotides not matched to a gene: 6. CDR3 sequence (DNA): TGTGCCACACTTGGCGGGAGCTCCTACGAGCAGTACTTC. Residues: CATLGGSSYEQYF. Variable domain in full (rest from reference TRBV7-3 and TRBJ2-7): GAGVSQTPSNKVTEKGKYVELRCDPISGHTALYWYRQSLGQGPEFLIYFQGTGAADDSGLPNDRFFAVRPEGSVSTLKIQRTERGDSAVYLCATLGGSSYEQYFGPGTRLTVT.

The chain links TRBV18 to TRBJ2-2, with TRBD1 identical over 7 bases. Losses at the gene ends were 8 bases for V and 0 bases for J; bases not matched to a gene: 6. This CDR3 region has 15 residues. Germline V gene lookup returns CDR1 KGHSH and CDR2 LQKENI. The CDR3 region has the DNA TGTGCCAGCACTACCGGGACAGCGAACACCGGGGAGCTGTTTTTT. It yields the protein CASTTGTANTGELFF.

This clone was counted between two and nine times. The chain joins TRBV7-8 to TRBJ2-1; D is possibly TRBD2 (6 bases). V lost 4 bases to trimming and J lost 8 bases, with 27 bases between them. Germline assignment: CDR1 SGHVS and CDR2 FQNEAQ. This CDR3 contains 18 residues. CDR3 sequence: CASSSPQGRDSKADEQFF. DNA of the CDR3: TGTGCCAGCAGCTCACCCCAGGGTCGGGACTCGAAGGCGGATGAGCAGTTCTTC.

The J gene is TRBJ2-2, the V gene TRBV28; TRBD1 might be the D (6 bases). The germline V and J ends were trimmed by 7 bases and 3 bases, with 15 bases remaining between them. From germline, CDR1 is MDHEN and CDR2 SYDVKM. This CDR3 has 15 residues. The CDR3 DNA follows: TGTGCCAGCACCGAAACAGGGCCCTACACCGGGGAGCTGTTTTTT. It is translated as CASTETGPYTGELFF.

The chain combines TRBV6-1 with TRBJ2-7; D perhaps matches TRBD2 (6 bases). With 8 bases removed from V and 5 bases from J, the gap between germline ends came to 19 bases. The CDR3 covers 14 residues. Germline V gene lookup returns CDR1 MNHNS and CDR2 SASEGT. As DNA, the CDR3 is TGTGCCAGCCATTCTGGGGTGCGGGGCCACGAGCAGTACTTC. Translating gives CASHSGVRGHEQYF.

The gene calls are TRBV7-9 and TRBJ2-7; TRBD1 is a possible D gene (6 bases). The germline V gene has CDR1 SEHNR and CDR2 FQNEAQ (reference sequence). The V end was cut by 5 bases, the J end by 2 bases, with 10 bases between. The CDR3 extends over 13 amino acids. CDR3 protein: CASSPRGPYEQYF. CDR3 coding DNA: TGTGCCAGCAGCCCCAGGGGACCCTACGAGCAGTACTTC.

Written as DNA, the CDR3 is TGTGCCATCAGTGAGTCGGGTCCGTATGGCTACACCTTC. Residues: CAISESGPYGYTF. J is TRBJ1-2 and V is TRBV10-3; D is uncertain. The V end lost 0 bases, the J end lost 5 bases, and 7 bases lay between the germline ends. The germline gives CDR1 ENHRY, CDR2 SYGVKD. The CDR3 is 13 amino acids.

The genes are TRBV11-1 and TRBJ2-7, with a possible D match to TRBD1 (5 bases). Germline V CDR1 and CDR2: SGHAT, FQDESV (reference sequence). The CDR3 has 15 amino acids. V was pared by 0 bases and J by 3 bases, with 12 bases between. The CDR3 DNA sequence: TGTGCCAGCAGCTTAGCGCAGGGTCGCCTCTACGAGCAGTACTTC. Its translation: CASSLAQGRLYEQYF.

The CDR3 DNA is TGTGCCAGCTCCCCTCTAGGGGGCGGAGATACGCAGTATTTT. Residues: CASSPLGGGDTQYF. J is TRBJ2-3 and V is TRBV18, with 7 bases fitting TRBD1. The V gene's germline CDR1 is KGHSH and CDR2 LQKENI. The CDR3 is made up of 14 amino acids. V lost 6 bases, J lost 5 bases, and 8 bases stayed unmatched.

The rearrangement joins TRBV28 to TRBJ1-1; D unresolved. With 5 bases removed from V and 0 bases from J, the gap between germline ends came to 4 bases. The germline CDR1 and CDR2 sequences are MDHEN and SYDVKM. The CDR3 has 12 amino acids. This CDR3 reads CASSQMNTEAFF. CDR3 sequence (DNA): TGTGCCAGCAGTCAAATGAACACTGAAGCTTTCTTT. The variable domain in full, with the rest retrieved from reference TRBV28 and TRBJ1-1, is DVKVTQSSRYLVKRTGEKVFLECVQDMDHENMFWYRQDPGLGLRLIYFSYDVKMKEKGDIPEGYSVSREKKERFSLILESASTNQTSMYLCASSQMNTEAFFGQGTRLTVV.

The chain combines TRBV4-1 with TRBJ2-7; TRBD2 is a possible D gene (6 bases). Germline V gives CDR1 MGHRA, CDR2 YSYEKL. The CDR3 spans 15 residues. V gave up 5 bases and J gave up 4 bases, with 18 bases separating them. CDR3: CASSSPSGGRYEQYF. The CDR3 DNA sequence: TGCGCCAGCAGCTCCCCGTCCGGGGGAAGGTACGAGCAGTACTTC.

The chain joins TRBV29-1 to TRBJ2-7; D tentatively reads TRBD1 or TRBD2 (6 bases each). This CDR3 contains 15 residues. Per the germline V gene, CDR1 is SQVTM and CDR2 is ANQGSEA. Trimming pared 1 base from V and 2 bases from J, leaving 15 bases between. The CDR3 region is CSVEAKGGGPYEQYF. The CDR3 DNA is TGCAGCGTTGAAGCGAAGGGGGGCGGCCCCTACGAGCAGTACTTC.

This clone has a handful of counts. The rearrangement links TRBV19 to TRBJ2-3; D gene uncertain. The germline V gene encodes CDR1 LNHDA and CDR2 SQIVND (reference sequence). Trimming left V 7 bases short and J 3 bases short, with 14 bases between. This CDR3 contains 14 residues. CDR3 bases: TGTGCCAGTAAGCCGGACCAGACTACAGATACGCAGTATTTT. Its translation is CASKPDQTTDTQYF.

This chain uses TRBV7-2 with TRBJ2-7, with 7 bases identical to TRBD2. The CDR3 is made up of 15 amino acids. Per germline, CDR1 SGHTA and CDR2 FQGNSA. V lost 7 bases and J lost 1; bases outside the gene matches: 10. For the CDR3, the DNA is TGTGCCAGCAACCGGGAGGCGGCTTCGTCCTACGAGCAGTACTTC. Amino acids: CASNREAASSYEQYF.

The rearrangement links TRBV9 to TRBJ2-5, with D tentatively TRBD1 (5 bases). The V gene's germline CDR1 is SGDLS and CDR2 YYNGEE. The CDR3 runs 15 residues. The V end lost 0 bases, the J end lost 2 bases, and 11 bases lay between the germline ends. The CDR3 region is CASSVVGQKQETQYF. CDR3 DNA: TGTGCCAGCAGCGTAGTGGGGCAGAAACAAGAGACCCAGTACTTC.

The CDR3 region has the DNA TGTGCCAGCAGCCCGCGACTAGCGGGAGGGAGGGAGACCCAGTACTTC. Residues: CASSPRLAGGRETQYF. This chain uses TRBV4-2 with TRBJ2-5; 14 bases are shared with TRBD2. Germline assignment: CDR1 LGHNA and CDR2 YNFKEQ. The CDR3 contains 16 residues. The ends lost 4 bases at V and 5 bases at J; junction bases unmatched: 6.

The V gene is TRBV18, the J gene TRBJ2-2; 10 nucleotides match TRBD1. The germline V gene has CDR1 KGHSH and CDR2 LQKENI. The CDR3 sequence is 16 residues long. V was pared by 6 bases and J by 6 bases, with 10 bases of the junction left unmatched. The CDR3 is CASSLIRDRGAGELFF. The DNA for the CDR3 is TGTGCCAGCTCGCTCATCCGGGACAGGGGAGCCGGGGAGCTGTTTTTT.

V usage is TRBV19 and J usage is TRBJ1-5, with D possibly being TRBD1 (5 bases). This CDR3 region has 15 residues. Looked up from germline, CDR1 is LNHDA and CDR2 is SQIVND (reference sequence). V dropped 3 bases and J dropped 1 base, with 10 bases sitting between them. The CDR3 loop is CASSIGRGSNQPQHF. In DNA form, the CDR3 reads TGTGCCAGTAGTATCGGGCGGGGGAGCAATCAGCCCCAGCATTTT.

This clone is medium-sized (0.01 to 0.1%). V usage is TRBV6-5 and J usage is TRBJ1-1; D possibly corresponds to TRBD1 (5 bases). This CDR3 region has 12 residues. V was clipped by 4 bases and J by 3 bases, with 6 bases between them. Germline V lookup: CDR1 MNHEY, CDR2 SVGAGI. The CDR3 DNA reads TGTGCCAGCAGTTGGGGGGACACTGAAGCTTTCTTT. This encodes CASSWGDTEAFF.

This sequence joins TRBV7-3 and TRBJ2-3; 8 positions agree with TRBD1. V trimming: 3 bases; J trimming: 4 bases; junction bases outside the gene matches: 6. The germline V gene encodes CDR1 SGHTA and CDR2 FQGTGA. The CDR3 sequence is 15 residues long. The CDR3 protein is CASSFDRGGADTQYF. The CDR3 nucleotides are TGTGCCAGCAGCTTCGACAGGGGTGGCGCAGATACGCAGTATTTT.

Only one count was recorded for this clone. The genes are TRBV7-3 and TRBJ2-1; 8 bases fit TRBD2. CDR3 length: 17 residues. CDR1 and CDR2 (germline): SGHTA, FQGTGA. The V gene end was trimmed by 2 bases and the J gene end by 9 bases; junction bases not matched to a gene: 15. CDR3 DNA: TGTGCCAGCAGCTTATCTATAGGGGCGGGAGGCGTACCTGAGCAGTTCTTC. Its translation: CASSLSIGAGGVPEQFF.

This clone was observed many times. The chain is built from TRBV7-3 and TRBJ1-2; the D gene is possibly TRBD1 (6 bases). V was shortened by 1 base and J by 3 bases, with 9 bases between the two germline ends. Germline loops: CDR1 SGHTA, CDR2 FQGTGA. The CDR3 has 14 amino acids. The CDR3 DNA reads TGTGCCAGCAGCTTAAACAGGGCGGACTATGGCTACACCTTC. Its translation is CASSLNRADYGYTF.

This chain connects TRBV5-1 to TRBJ2-3, with 10 bases identical to TRBD1. J was trimmed by 7 bases and V by 0 bases; bases with no gene match: 5. The length of the CDR3 is 15 residues. In germline, CDR1 is SGHRS, CDR2 YFSETQ. DNA of the CDR3: TGCGCCAGCAGCTTGGGACAGGGGGCGCAAAATACGCAGTATTTT. Protein sequence: CASSLGQGAQNTQYF. The variable domain in full, with the rest retrieved from reference TRBV5-1 and TRBJ2-3, is KAGVTQTPRYLIKTRGQQVTLSCSPISGHRSVSWYQQTPGQGLQFLFEYFSETQRNKGNFPGRFSGRQFSNSRSEMNVSTLELGDSALYLCASSLGQGAQNTQYFGPGTRLTVL.